This T cell receptor beta chain appears in the sequencing data of a study of cytomegalovirus exposure and HLA in healthy donors. PCR used 60 Vbeta primers and 13 Jbeta primers. TCRdb keeps only in-frame clones here, not all; method: immunoSEQ multiplex PCR. The repertoire holds about 160,000 clones, approximately 84% seen once, with about 2.1% in the top ten. The CDR3 totals 12 residues. CDR1 is SGDLS, CDR2 YYNGEE, per germline. Between the trimmed V and J ends, which lost 2 bases and 6 bases, there was a span of 7 bases. Sequencing was carried out using PBMCs. The chain carries TRBV9 and TRBJ2-3; D is uncertain. The receptor was derived from a man aged 18 to 29 in good health and CMV-seropositive. The CDR3 loop is CASSVIGDTQYF. CDR3 coding DNA: TGTGCCAGCAGCGTTATCGGGGATACGCAGTATTTT.